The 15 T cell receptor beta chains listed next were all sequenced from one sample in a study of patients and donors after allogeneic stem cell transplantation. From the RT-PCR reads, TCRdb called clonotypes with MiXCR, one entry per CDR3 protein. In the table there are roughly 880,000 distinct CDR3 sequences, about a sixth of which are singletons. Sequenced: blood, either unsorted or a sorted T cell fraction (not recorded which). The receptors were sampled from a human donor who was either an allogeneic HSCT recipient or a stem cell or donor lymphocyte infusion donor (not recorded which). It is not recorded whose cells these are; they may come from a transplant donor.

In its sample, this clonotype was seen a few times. In nucleotides, the CDR3 is TGTGCCATCAGTGGAGCGGGAGGGCCTGGTGAGACCCAGTACTTC. Its translation: CAISGAGGPGETQYF. The genes are TRBV10-3 and TRBJ2-5, with 10 bases fitting TRBD2. Germline-derived CDR1 and CDR2 are ENHRY and SYGVKD. The length of the CDR3 is 15 residues. The J segment lost 5 bases and the V segment lost 4 bases, leaving 7 bases of the junction unmatched.

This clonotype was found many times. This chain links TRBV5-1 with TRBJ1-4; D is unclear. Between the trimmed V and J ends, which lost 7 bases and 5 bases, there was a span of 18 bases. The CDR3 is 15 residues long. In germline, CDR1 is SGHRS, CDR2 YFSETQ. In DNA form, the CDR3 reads TGCGCCAGCGGCCTCCGGCCAGGAGTAAATGAAAAACTGTTTTTT. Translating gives CASGLRPGVNEKLFF.

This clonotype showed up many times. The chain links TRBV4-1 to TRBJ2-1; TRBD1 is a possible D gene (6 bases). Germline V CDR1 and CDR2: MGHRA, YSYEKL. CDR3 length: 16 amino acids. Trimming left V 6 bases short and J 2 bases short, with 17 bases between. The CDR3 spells CASSHTQGSPYNEQFF. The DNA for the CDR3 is TGCGCCAGCAGTCACACACAGGGAAGCCCCTACAATGAGCAGTTCTTC.

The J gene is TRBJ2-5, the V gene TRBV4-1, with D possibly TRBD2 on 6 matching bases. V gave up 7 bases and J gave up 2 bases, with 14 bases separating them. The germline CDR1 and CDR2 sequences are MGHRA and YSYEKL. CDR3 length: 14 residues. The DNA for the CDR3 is TGCGCCAGCACGGGGTGGGAGGAACAAGAGACCCAGTACTTC. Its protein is CASTGWEEQETQYF.

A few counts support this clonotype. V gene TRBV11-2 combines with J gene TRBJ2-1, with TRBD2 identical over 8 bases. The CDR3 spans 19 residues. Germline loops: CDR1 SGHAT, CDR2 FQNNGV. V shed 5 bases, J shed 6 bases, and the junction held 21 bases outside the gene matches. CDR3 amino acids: CASSLFRAGLGIGVNEQFF. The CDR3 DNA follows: TGTGCCAGCAGCCTTTTCCGTGCGGGACTAGGGATAGGGGTCAATGAGCAGTTCTTC.

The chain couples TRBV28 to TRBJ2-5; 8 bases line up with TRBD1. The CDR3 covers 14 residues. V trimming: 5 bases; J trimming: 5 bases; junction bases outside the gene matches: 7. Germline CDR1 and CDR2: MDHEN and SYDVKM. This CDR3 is CASSPYRGKETQYF. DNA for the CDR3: TGTGCCAGCAGTCCGTACAGGGGGAAGGAGACCCAGTACTTC.

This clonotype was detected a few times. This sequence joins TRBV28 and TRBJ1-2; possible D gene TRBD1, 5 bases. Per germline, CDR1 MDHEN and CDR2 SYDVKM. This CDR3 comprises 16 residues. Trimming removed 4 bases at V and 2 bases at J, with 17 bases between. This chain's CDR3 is CASSSPGQVPNYGYTF. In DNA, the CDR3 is TGTGCCAGCAGTTCCCCGGGGCAGGTGCCGAACTATGGCTACACCTTC.

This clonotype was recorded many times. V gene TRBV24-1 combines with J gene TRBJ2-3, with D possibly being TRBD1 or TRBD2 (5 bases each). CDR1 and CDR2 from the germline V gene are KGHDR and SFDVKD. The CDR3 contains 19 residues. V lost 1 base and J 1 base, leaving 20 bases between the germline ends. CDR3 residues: CATSDLPTGRRFGTDTQYF. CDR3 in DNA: TGTGCCACCAGTGATTTACCCACGGGACGGAGGTTCGGCACAGATACGCAGTATTTT.

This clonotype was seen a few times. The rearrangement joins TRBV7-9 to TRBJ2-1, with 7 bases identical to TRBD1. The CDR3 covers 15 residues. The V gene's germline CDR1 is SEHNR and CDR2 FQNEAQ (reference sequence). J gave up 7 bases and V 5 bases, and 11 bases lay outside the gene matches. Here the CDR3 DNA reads TGTGCCAGCAGCCCACTCGGGACAGACGGTAATGAGCAGTTCTTC. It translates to CASSPLGTDGNEQFF.

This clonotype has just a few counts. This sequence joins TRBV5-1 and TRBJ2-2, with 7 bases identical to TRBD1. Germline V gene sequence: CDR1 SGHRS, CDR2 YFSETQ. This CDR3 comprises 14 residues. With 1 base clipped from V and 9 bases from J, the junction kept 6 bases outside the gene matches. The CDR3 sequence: CASSLWSGGRELFF. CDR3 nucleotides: TGCGCCAGCAGCTTGTGGTCAGGGGGAAGGGAGCTGTTTTTT. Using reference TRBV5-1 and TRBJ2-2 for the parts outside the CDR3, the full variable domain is KAGVTQTPRYLIKTRGQQVTLSCSPISGHRSVSWYQQTPGQGLQFLFEYFSETQRNKGNFPGRFSGRQFSNSRSEMNVSTLELGDSALYLCASSLWSGGRELFFGEGSRLTVL.

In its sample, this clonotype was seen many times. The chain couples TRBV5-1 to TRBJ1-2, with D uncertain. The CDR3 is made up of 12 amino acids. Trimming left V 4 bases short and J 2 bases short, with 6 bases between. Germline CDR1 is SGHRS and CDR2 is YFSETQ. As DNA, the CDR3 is TGCGCCAGCAGCAAGGAGAACTATGGCTACACCTTC. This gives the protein CASSKENYGYTF.

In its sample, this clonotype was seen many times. The CDR3 is CASSARTGYTEAFF. The CDR3 DNA follows: TGTGCCAGCAGTGCCCGGACAGGGTACACTGAAGCTTTCTTT. The chain links TRBV9 to TRBJ1-1; 8 bases line up with TRBD1. Germline V gene lookup returns CDR1 SGDLS and CDR2 YYNGEE. This CDR3 has 14 residues. V was clipped by 5 bases and J by 3 bases; unmatched bases: 6.

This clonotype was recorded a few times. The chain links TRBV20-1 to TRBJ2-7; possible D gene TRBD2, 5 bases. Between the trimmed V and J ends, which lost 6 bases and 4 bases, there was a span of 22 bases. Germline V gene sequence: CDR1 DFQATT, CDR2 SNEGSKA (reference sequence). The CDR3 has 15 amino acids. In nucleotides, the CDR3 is TGCAGTGCCTCCTATTGGACGGAAGGGAGTTACGAGCAGTACTTC. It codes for CSASYWTEGSYEQYF.

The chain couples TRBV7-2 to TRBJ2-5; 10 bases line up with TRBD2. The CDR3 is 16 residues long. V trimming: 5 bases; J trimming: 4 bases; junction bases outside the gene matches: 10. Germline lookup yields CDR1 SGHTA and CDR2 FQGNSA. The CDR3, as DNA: TGTGCCAGCAGCGCAAATCTACTAGCGGGGAGAGAGACCCAGTACTTC. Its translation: CASSANLLAGRETQYF.

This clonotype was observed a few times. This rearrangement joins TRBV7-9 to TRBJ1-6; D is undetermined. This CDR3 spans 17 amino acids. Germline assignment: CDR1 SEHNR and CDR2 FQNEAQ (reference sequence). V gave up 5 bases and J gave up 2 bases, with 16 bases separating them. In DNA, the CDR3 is TGTGCCAGCAGCGCGCCCGCCCCCGGAACCTATAATTCACCCCTCCACTTT. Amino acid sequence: CASSAPAPGTYNSPLHF.